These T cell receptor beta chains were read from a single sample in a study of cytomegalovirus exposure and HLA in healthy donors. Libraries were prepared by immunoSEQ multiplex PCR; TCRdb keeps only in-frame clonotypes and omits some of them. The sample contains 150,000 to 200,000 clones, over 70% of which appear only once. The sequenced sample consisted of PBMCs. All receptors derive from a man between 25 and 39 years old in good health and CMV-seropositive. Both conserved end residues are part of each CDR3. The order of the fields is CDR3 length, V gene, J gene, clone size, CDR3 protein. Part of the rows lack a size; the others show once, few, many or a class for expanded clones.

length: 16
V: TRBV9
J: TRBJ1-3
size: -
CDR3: CASSVAGRGYGNTIYF

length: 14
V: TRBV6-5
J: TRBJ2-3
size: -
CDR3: CASRQGWGTDTQYF

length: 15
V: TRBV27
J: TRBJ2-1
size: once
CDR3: CASSRRGGRYNEQFF

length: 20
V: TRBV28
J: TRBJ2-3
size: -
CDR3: CASSLFSTSGVTASTDTQYF

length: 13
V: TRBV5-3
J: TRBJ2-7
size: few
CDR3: CARSFTKSYEQYF

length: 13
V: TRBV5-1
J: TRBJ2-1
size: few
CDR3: CASSLDYYNEQFF

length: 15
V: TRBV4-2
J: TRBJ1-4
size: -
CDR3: CASSQDRGEDEKLFF

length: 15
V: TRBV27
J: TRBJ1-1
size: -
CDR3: CASSLWGGGNTEAFF

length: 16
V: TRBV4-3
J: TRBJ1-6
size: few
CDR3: CASSQDRVDRNSPLHF

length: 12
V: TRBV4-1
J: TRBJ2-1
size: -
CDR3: CASSQVAGNQFF

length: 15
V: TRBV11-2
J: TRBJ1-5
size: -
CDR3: CASSPGGGGNQPQHF

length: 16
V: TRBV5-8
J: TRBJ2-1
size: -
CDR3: CASNRRTGTGANEQFF

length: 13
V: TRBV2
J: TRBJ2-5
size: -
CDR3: CASSEALGGTQYF

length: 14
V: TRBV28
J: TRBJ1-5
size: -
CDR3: CASSSPWRNQPQHF

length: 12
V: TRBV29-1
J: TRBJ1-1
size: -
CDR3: CSAAGFNTEAFF

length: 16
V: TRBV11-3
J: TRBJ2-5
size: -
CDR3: CASSLQGRGGQETQYF

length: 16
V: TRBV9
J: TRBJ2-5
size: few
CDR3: CASSVLAPSSQETQYF

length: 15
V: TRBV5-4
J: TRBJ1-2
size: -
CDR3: CASSQSSGGGYGYTF

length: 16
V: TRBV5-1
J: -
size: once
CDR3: CASSLVGRLSSYEQYF

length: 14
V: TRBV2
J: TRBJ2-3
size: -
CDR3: CASTYRSRTDTQYF

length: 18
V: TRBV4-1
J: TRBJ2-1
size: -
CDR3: CASSQSLADLSSYNEQFF

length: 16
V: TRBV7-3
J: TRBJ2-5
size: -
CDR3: CASSLTLRGVGETQYF

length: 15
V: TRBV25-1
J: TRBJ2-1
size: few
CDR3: CASSPTMRAYNEQFF

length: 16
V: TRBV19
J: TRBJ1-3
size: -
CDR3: CASSIVATSAGNTIYF